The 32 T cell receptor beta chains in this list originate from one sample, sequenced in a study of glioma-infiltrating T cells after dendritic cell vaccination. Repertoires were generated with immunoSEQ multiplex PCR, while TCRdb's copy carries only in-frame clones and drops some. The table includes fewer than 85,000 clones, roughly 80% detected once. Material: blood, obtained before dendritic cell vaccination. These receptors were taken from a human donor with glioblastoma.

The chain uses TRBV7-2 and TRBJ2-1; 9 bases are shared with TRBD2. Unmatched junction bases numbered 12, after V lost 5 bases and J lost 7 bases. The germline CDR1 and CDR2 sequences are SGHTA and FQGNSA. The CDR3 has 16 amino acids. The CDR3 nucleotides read TGTGCCAGCAGCCCCGGGACTAGCCGACGTTGGAATGAGCAGTTCTTC. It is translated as CASSPGTSRRWNEQFF.

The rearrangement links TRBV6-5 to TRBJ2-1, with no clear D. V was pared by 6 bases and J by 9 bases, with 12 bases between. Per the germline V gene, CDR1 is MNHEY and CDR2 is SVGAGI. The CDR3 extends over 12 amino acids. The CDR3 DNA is TGTGCCAGCAGCCGAGATGGTGGTGAGCAGTTCTTC. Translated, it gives CASSRDGGEQFF.

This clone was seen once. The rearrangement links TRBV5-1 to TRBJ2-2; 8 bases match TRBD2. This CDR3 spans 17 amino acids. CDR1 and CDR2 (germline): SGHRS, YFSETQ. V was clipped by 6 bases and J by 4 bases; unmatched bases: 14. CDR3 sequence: CASTSRLAGSPTGELFF. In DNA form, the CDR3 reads TGCGCCAGCACCTCGAGGCTAGCGGGTTCGCCCACCGGGGAGCTGTTTTTT.

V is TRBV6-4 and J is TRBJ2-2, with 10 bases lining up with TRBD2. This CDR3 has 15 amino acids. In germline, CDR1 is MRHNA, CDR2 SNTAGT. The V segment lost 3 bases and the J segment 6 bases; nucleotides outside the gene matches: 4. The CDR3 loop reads CASSEELAGAGELFF. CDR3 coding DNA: TGTGCCAGCAGTGAAGAGCTAGCGGGAGCCGGGGAGCTGTTTTTT.

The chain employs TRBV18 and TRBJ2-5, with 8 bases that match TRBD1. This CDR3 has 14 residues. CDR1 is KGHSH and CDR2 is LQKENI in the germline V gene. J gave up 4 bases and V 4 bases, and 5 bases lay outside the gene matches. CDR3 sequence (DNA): TGTGCCAGCTCACGCTCGGACAGGGTAGAGACCCAGTACTTC. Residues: CASSRSDRVETQYF.

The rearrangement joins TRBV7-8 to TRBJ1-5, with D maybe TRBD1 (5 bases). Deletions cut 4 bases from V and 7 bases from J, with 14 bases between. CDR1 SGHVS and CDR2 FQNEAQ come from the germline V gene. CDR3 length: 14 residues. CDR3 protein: CASSSQARGQPQHF. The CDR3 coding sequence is TGTGCCAGCAGCTCTCAGGCTCGGGGGCAGCCCCAGCATTTT.

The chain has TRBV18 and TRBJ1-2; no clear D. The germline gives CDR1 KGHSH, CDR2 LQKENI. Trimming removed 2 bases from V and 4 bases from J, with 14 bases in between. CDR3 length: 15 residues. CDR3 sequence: CASSPRNRGPYGYTF. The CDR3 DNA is TGTGCCAGCTCACCAAGAAATCGAGGGCCCTATGGCTACACCTTC.

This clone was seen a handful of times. The CDR3 DNA follows: TGTGCCAGTAGTCTCTGGATTGGGGGGGGCCTCGGAGAGACCCAGTACTTC. This encodes CASSLWIGGGLGETQYF. The chain is built from TRBV19 and TRBJ2-5, with D possibly being TRBD2 (7 bases). In germline, CDR1 is LNHDA, CDR2 SQIVND (reference sequence). The CDR3 contains 17 residues. Trimming removed 5 bases at V and 4 bases at J, with 23 bases between.

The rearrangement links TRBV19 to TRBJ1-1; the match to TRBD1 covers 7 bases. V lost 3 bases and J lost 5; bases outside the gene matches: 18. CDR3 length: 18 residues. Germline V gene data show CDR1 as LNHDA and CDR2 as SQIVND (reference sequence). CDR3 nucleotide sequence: TGTGCCAGTAGTATTAATCGAAACCCTACAGGGGCGCGGACTGAAGCTTTCTTT. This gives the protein CASSINRNPTGARTEAFF.

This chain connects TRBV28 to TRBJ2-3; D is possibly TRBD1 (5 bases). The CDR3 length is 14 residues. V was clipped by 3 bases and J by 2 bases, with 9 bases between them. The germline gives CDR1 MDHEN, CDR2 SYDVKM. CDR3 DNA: TGTGCCAGCAGTTTGGCCAGGGCCACAGATACGCAGTATTTT. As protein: CASSLARATDTQYF.

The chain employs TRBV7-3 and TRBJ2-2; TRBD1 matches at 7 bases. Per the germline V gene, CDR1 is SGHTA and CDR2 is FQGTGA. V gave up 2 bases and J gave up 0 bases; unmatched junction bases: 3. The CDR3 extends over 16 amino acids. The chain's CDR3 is CASSLYGTANTGELFF. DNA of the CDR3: TGTGCCAGCAGCTTATACGGGACAGCGAACACCGGGGAGCTGTTTTTT.

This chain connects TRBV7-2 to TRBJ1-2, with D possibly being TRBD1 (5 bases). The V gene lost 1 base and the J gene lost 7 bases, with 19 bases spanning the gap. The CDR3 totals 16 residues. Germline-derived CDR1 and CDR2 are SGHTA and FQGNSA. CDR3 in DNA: TGTGCCAGCAGCTTAGGCGCGATAGGGGTCCAGGGTGGCTACACCTTC. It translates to CASSLGAIGVQGGYTF. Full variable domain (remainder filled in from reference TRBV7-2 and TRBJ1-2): GAGVSQSPSNKVTEKGKDVELRCDPISGHTALYWYRQSLGQGLEFLIYFQGNSAPDKSGLPSDRFSAERTGGSVSTLTIQRTQQEDSAVYLCASSLGAIGVQGGYTFGSGTRLTVV.

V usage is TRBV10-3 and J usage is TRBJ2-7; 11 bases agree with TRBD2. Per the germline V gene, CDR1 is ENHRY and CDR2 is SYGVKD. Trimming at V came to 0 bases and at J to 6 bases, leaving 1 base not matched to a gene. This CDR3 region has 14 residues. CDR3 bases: TGTGCCATCAGTGAGTCTAGCGGGGGGGCCGAGCAGTACTTC. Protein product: CAISESSGGAEQYF.

CDR3 sequence reads: CASGERGGLGNEQFF. In nucleotides, the CDR3 is TGCGCCAGCGGGGAGCGGGGGGGCCTGGGAAATGAGCAGTTCTTC. The chain joins TRBV5-1 to TRBJ2-1; 10 bases are a match to TRBD2. J gave up 7 bases and V 7 bases, and 11 bases lay outside the gene matches. The CDR3 runs 15 residues. Germline V gene lookup returns CDR1 SGHRS and CDR2 YFSETQ.

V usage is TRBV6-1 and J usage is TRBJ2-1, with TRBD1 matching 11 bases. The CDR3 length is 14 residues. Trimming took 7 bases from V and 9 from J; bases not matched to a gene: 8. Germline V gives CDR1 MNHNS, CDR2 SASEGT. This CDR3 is CASTSGQGEGEQFF. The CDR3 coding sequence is TGTGCCAGCACCTCGGGACAGGGGGAAGGTGAGCAGTTCTTC.

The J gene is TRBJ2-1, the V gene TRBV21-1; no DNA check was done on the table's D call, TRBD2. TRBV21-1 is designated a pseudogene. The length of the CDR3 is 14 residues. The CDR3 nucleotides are TGTGCCAGCAGCAATCGGGGAGGCTACAATGAGCAGTTCTTC. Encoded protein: CASSNRGGYNEQFF.

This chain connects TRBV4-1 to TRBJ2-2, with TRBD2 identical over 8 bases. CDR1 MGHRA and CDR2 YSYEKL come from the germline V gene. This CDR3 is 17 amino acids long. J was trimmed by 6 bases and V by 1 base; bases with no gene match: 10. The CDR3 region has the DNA TGCGCCAGCAGCCAAGTTGGCAGCGGGGGCGCGGCCGGGGAGCTGTTTTTT. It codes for CASSQVGSGGAAGELFF.

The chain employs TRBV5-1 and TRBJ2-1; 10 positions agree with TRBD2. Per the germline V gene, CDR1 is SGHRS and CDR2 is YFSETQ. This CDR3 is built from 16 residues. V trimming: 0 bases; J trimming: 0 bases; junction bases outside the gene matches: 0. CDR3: CASSLASGSSYNEQFF. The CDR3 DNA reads TGCGCCAGCAGCTTGGCTAGCGGGAGCTCCTACAATGAGCAGTTCTTC.

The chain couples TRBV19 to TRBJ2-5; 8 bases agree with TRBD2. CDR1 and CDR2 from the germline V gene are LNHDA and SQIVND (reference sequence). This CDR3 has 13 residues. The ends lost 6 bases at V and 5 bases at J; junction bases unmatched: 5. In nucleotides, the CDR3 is TGTGCCAGTAGATCGGGCGGGAGGGAGACCCAGTACTTC. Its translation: CASRSGGRETQYF.

CDR3 protein: CAWRGTGGWEKLFF. CDR3 DNA: TGTGCCTGGCGGGGGACAGGGGGTTGGGAAAAACTGTTTTTT. The chain combines TRBV30 with TRBJ1-4; 11 bases line up with TRBD1. Trimming cost V 5 bases and J 8 bases; bases outside gene matches: 7. CDR1 and CDR2 from the germline V gene are GTSNPN and SVGIG (reference sequence). The CDR3 spans 14 residues.

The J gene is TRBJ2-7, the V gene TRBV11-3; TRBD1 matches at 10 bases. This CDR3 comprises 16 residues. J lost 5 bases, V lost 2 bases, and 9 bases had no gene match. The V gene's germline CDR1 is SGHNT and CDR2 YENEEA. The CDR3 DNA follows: TGTGCCAGCAGCTTACGTCCGGGACAGGGGTTCCACGAGCAGTACTTC. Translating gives CASSLRPGQGFHEQYF.

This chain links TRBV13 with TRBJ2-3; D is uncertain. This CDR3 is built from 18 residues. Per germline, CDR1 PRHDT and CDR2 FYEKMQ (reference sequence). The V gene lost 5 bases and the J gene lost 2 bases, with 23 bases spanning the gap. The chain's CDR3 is CASSPGNSKPLYTDTQYF. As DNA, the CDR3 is TGTGCCAGCAGCCCCGGAAACAGCAAACCCCTTTACACAGATACGCAGTATTTT.

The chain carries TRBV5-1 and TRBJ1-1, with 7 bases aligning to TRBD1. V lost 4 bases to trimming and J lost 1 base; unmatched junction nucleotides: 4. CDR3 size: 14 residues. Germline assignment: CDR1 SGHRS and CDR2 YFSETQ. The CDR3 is CASSKTGQNTEAFF. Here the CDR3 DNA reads TGCGCCAGCAGCAAGACAGGGCAGAACACTGAAGCTTTCTTT. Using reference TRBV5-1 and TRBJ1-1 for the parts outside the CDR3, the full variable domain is KAGVTQTPRYLIKTRGQQVTLSCSPISGHRSVSWYQQTPGQGLQFLFEYFSETQRNKGNFPGRFSGRQFSNSRSEMNVSTLELGDSALYLCASSKTGQNTEAFFGQGTRLTVV.

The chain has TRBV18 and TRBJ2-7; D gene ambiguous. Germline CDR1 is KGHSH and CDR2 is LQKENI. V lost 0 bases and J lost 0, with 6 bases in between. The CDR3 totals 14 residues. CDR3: CASSPPTVSYEQYF. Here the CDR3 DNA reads TGTGCCAGCTCACCACCCACAGTCTCCTACGAGCAGTACTTC. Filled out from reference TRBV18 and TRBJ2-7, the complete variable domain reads NAGVMQNPRHLVRRRGQEARLRCSPMKGHSHVYWYRQLPEEGLKFMVYLQKENIIDESGMPKERFSAEFPKEGPSILRIQQVVRGDSAAYFCASSPPTVSYEQYFGPGTRLTVT.

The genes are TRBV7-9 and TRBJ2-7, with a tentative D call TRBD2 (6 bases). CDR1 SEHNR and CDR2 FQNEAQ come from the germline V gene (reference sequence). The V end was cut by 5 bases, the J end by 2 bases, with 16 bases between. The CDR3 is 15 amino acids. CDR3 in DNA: TGTGCCAGCAGCCCTCCGGGAAGCGGGCCCTACGAGCAGTACTTC. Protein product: CASSPPGSGPYEQYF.

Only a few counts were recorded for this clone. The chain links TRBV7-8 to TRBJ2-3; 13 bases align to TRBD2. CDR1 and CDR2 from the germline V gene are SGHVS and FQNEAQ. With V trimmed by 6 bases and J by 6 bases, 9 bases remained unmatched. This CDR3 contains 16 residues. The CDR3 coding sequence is TGTGCCAGCAGGCCGGGACTAGCGGGACGCCGGGATACGCAGTATTTT. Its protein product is CASRPGLAGRRDTQYF. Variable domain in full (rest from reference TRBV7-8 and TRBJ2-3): GAGVSQSPRYKVAKRGQDVALRCDPISGHVSLFWYQQALGQGPEFLTYFQNEAQLDKSGLPSDRFFAERPEGSVSTLKIQRTQQEDSAVYLCASRPGLAGRRDTQYFGPGTRLTVL.

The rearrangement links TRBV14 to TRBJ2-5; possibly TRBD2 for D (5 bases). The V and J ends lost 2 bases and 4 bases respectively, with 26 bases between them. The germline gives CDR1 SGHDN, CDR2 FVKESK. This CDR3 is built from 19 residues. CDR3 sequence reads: CASSQSPAVATKLGETQYF. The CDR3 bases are TGTGCCAGCAGCCAATCTCCTGCGGTAGCGACTAAATTGGGAGAGACCCAGTACTTC.

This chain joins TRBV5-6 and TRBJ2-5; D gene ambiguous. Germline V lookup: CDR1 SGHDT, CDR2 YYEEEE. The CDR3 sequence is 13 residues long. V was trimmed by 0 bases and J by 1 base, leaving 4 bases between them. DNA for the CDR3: TGTGCCAGCAGCTTGGGGAGCCAAGAGACCCAGTACTTC. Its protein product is CASSLGSQETQYF. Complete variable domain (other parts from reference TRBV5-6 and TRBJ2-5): DAGVTQSPTHLIKTRGQQVTLRCSPKSGHDTVSWYQQALGQGPQFIFQYYEEEERQRGNFPDRFSGHQFPNYSSELNVNALLLGDSALYLCASSLGSQETQYFGPGTRLLVL.

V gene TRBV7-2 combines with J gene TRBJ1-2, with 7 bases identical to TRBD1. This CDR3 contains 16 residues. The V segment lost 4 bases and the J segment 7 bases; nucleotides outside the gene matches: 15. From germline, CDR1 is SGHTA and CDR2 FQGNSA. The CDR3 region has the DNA TGTGCCAGCAGCTCCTACGCCGGACAGGAAGTGAGTGGCTACACCTTC. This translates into CASSSYAGQEVSGYTF.

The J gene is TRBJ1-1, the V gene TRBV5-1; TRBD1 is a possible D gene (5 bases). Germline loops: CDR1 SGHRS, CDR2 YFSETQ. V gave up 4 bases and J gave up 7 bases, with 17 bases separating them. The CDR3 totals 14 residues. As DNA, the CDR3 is TGCGCCAGCAGCCCACTCGGGACTTCTAATGAAGCTTTCTTT. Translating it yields CASSPLGTSNEAFF.

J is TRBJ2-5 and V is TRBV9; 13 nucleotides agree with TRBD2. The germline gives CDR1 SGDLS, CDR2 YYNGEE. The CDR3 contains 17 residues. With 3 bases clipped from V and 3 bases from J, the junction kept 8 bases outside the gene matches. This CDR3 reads CASSGLLAGGQKETQYF. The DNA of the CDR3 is TGTGCCAGCAGCGGCTTACTAGCGGGGGGGCAAAAAGAGACCCAGTACTTC.

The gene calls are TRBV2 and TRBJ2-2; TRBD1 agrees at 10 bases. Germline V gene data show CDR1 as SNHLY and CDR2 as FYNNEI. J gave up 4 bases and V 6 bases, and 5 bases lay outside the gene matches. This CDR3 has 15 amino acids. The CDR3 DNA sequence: TGTGCCAGCAGCCCCGACAGGGGGCCCACCGGGGAGCTGTTTTTT. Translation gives CASSPDRGPTGELFF. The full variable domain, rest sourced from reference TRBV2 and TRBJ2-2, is EPEVTQTPSHQVTQMGQEVILRCVPISNHLYFYWYRQILGQKVEFLVSFYNNEISEKSEIFDDQFSVERPDGSNFTLKIRSTKLEDSAMYFCASSPDRGPTGELFFGEGSRLTVL.